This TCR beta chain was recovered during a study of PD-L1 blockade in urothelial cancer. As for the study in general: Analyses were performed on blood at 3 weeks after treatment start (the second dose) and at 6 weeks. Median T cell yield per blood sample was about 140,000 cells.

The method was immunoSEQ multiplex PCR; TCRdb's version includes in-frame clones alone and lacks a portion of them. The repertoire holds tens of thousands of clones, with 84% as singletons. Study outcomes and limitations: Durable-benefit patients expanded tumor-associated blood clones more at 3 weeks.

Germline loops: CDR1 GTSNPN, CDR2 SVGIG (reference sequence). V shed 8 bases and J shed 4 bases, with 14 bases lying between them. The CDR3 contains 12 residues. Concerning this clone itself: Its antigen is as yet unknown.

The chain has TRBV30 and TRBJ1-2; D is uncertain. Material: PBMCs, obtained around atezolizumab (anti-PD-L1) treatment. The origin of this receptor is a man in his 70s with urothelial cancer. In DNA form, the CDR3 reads TGTGCCCGAAGTCGGGAGGGCTATGGCTACACCTTC. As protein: CARSREGYGYTF.